This TCR beta chain was recorded in a study of tumor and adjacent non-tumor tissue in lung cancer. The study's findings and limits: Tumor repertoires had a smaller top 100 clone share than normal lung.

This CDR3 is 14 amino acids long. The germline V gene encodes CDR1 SQVTM and CDR2 ANQGSEA. Trimming shortened V by 7 bases and J by 1 base, and 13 bases separated the two germline ends. A modified ARM-PCR protocol with three rounds of nested PCR amplified TCRbeta. TCRdb re-called the multiplex PCR reads with MiXCR, one entry per CDR3 protein. The sample records 65,000 to 70,000 distinct CDR3 sequences, about three fifths being singletons. The template was RNA from unsorted bulk tissue. In this sample, this clonotype turned up many times. Its antigen is not known. This sequence joins TRBV29-1 and TRBJ2-2; D not certain. Sample: lung tumor tissue. The receptor comes from a man between 50 and 59 years old with non-small cell lung cancer. This CDR3 reads CSARWVGNTGELFF. The CDR3 DNA is TGCAGCGCCCGTTGGGTAGGGAACACCGGGGAGCTGTTTTTT.